Below, 5 T cell receptor beta chains from the same sample are listed, as sequenced in a study of T cell responses to AZD1222 COVID-19 vaccine. TCRdb's copy holds only in-frame clones and misses some; the assay was immunoSEQ multiplex PCR. The table shows 74,000 or so clones, with 70% to 90% occurring only once. Sequences were derived from peripheral blood, sampled on day 0 of AZD1222 vaccination. Source of these receptors: an adult in good health.

V is TRBV12-3 or TRBV12-4 and J is TRBJ2-7, with a weak D call TRBD2 (5 bases). This CDR3 contains 13 residues. The V end was cut by 2 bases, the J end by 6 bases, with 11 bases between. In nucleotides, the CDR3 is TGTGCCAGCAGTTTATCGTTTGCGGGCGAGCAGTACTTC. Translating gives CASSLSFAGEQYF.

The V gene is TRBV9, the J gene TRBJ2-5, with 7 bases identical to TRBD2. V lost 0 bases, J lost 11 bases, and 13 bases stayed unmatched. The CDR3 runs to 15 residues. Germline V gene lookup returns CDR1 SGDLS and CDR2 YYNGEE. The chain's CDR3 is CASSVGGEGGVTQYF. In DNA, the CDR3 is TGTGCCAGCAGCGTAGGAGGGGAGGGTGGTGTGACTCAGTACTTC.

The V and J genes are TRBV5-1 and TRBJ1-5; TRBD1 matches 10 bases. This CDR3 has 15 residues. With V trimmed by 4 bases and J by 2 bases, 3 bases remained unmatched. The germline gives CDR1 SGHRS, CDR2 YFSETQ. Here the CDR3 reads CASSGGTGGNQPQHF. CDR3 sequence (DNA): TGCGCCAGCAGCGGAGGGACAGGGGGCAATCAGCCCCAGCATTTT.

The chain has TRBV7-2 and TRBJ1-2; no firm D call. CDR1 and CDR2 (germline): SGHTA, FQGNSA. V gave up 2 bases and J gave up 4 bases, with 8 bases separating them. The CDR3 spans 13 residues. The CDR3: CASSLNQGYGYTF. CDR3 nucleotide sequence: TGTGCCAGCAGCTTAAACCAAGGCTATGGCTACACCTTC.

CDR3 nucleotides: TGTGCCAGTAGTCGGGGCGGATACTCCTACAATGAGCAGTTCTTC. Protein sequence: CASSRGGYSYNEQFF. The rearrangement uses TRBV19 and TRBJ2-1; perhaps D is TRBD1 or TRBD2 (5 bases each). V lost 5 bases and J lost 0, with 11 bases in between. The germline gives CDR1 LNHDA, CDR2 SQIVND (reference sequence). The CDR3 spans 15 residues.